This T cell receptor beta chain comes out of a study of T cells in Graves' hyperthyroidism and ophthalmopathy. The investigators amplified TCR beta CDR3 regions from RNA transcripts. When the TCR CDR3 underwent first-round RT-PCR, the HTBI primer set was used. TCRdb used MiXCR to reprocess the multiplex PCR reads, holding one entry per CDR3 protein. The sample includes roughly 330,000 distinct CDR3 sequences, roughly 17% of them seen just once. From less than 13 ml of fresh peripheral blood, PBMCs were isolated. V was shortened by 6 bases and J by 5 bases, with 10 bases between the two germline ends. The CDR3 spans 13 residues.

This rearrangement joins TRBV12-3 or TRBV12-4 to TRBJ2-2, with D hard to call. The material sequenced was blood. This receptor was obtained from a man aged 25 to 40 with Graves' hyperthyroidism. CDR3 sequence reads: CASSPVATGELFF. The CDR3 DNA is TGTGCCAGCAGCCCCGTGGCTACCGGGGAGCTGTTTTTT.